The 30 T cell receptor beta chains given below trace back to one sample, sequenced in a study of T cell responses to AZD1222 COVID-19 vaccine. Produced via immunoSEQ multiplex PCR; TCRdb's table is partial and in-frame only. Of about 42,000 clones in the sample, over 80% are singletons; the top ten hold 18%. The input for sequencing was peripheral blood, taken 28 days after the second AZD1222 dose. The receptor source for this set is an adult who received the AZD1222 COVID-19 vaccine.

The chain combines TRBV6-4 with TRBJ2-1; 8 positions match TRBD1. With V trimmed by 5 bases and J by 10 bases, 13 bases remained unmatched. The germline V gene encodes CDR1 MRHNA and CDR2 SNTAGT. The CDR3 extends over 15 amino acids. This CDR3 is CASSSDAGTGHEQFF. The CDR3 DNA reads as TGTGCCAGCAGTTCCGATGCTGGGACAGGTCACGAGCAGTTCTTC.

This chain connects TRBV4-1 to TRBJ2-3, with unresolved D. Germline CDR1 MGHRA, CDR2 YSYEKL. The CDR3 is made up of 17 amino acids. The germline V and J ends were trimmed by 0 bases and 8 bases, with 21 bases remaining between them. This CDR3 is CASSQDRWQIGNGTQYF. In DNA form, the CDR3 reads TGCGCCAGCAGCCAAGATCGTTGGCAGATTGGGAATGGTACGCAGTATTTT.

The chain uses TRBV7-2 and TRBJ2-3, with D perhaps matching TRBD1 (5 bases). This CDR3 contains 15 residues. Germline V gives CDR1 SGHTA, CDR2 FQGNSA. Deletions cut 7 bases from V and 4 bases from J, with 18 bases between. CDR3 loop: CASTPLARAADTQYF. In DNA, the CDR3 is TGTGCCAGCACCCCGTTGGCCAGGGCTGCAGATACGCAGTATTTT.

The V and J genes are TRBV6-1 and TRBJ1-4; D is unresolved. The V and J ends lost 2 bases and 10 bases respectively, with 17 bases between them. CDR1 is MNHNS, CDR2 SASEGT, per germline. The CDR3 spans 15 residues. The chain's CDR3 is CASSEIADSVGKLFF. The CDR3 nucleotides read TGTGCCAGCAGTGAAATTGCGGATTCAGTGGGAAAACTGTTTTTT.

The gene calls are TRBV6-5 and TRBJ1-6; D is possibly TRBD1 (6 bases). This CDR3 spans 14 amino acids. CDR1 and CDR2 from the germline V gene are MNHEY and SVGAGI. V was cut by 5 bases and J by 7 bases, with 12 bases left in between. The DNA of the CDR3 is TGTGCCAGCAGTCTTACAGGGACCAATTCACCCCTCCACTTT. It encodes CASSLTGTNSPLHF.

The chain is built from TRBV21-1 and TRBJ1-3; the tabulated D call, TRBD1, remains unverified against the DNA. TRBV21-1 is classified as a pseudogene. There are 17 residues in the CDR3. The CDR3 here is CASSKAGTTYSGNTIYF. The CDR3 bases are TGTGCCAGCAGCAAAGCTGGGACAACCTACTCTGGAAACACCATATATTTT.

This chain links TRBV7-6 with TRBJ2-3, with a weak D call TRBD2 (6 bases). CDR1 and CDR2 from the germline V gene are SGHVS and FNYEAQ. V was clipped by 5 bases and J by 6 bases, with 18 bases between them. There are 15 residues in the CDR3. The CDR3 nucleotides read TGTGCCAGCAGCCTTAGAAGCGGGCAGGCCGATACGCAGTATTTT. This gives the protein CASSLRSGQADTQYF.

This clone was found once. J is TRBJ1-2 and V is TRBV12-3 or TRBV12-4, with D possibly matching TRBD1 (5 bases). The CDR3 length is 13 residues. The V end lost 1 base, the J end lost 9 bases, and 12 bases lay between the germline ends. CDR3 in DNA: TGTGCCAGCAGTTTAGAGGGCGGGACGAGCTACACCTTC. It translates to CASSLEGGTSYTF.

The chain links TRBV19 to TRBJ1-1, with D uncertain. The CDR3 has 12 residues. Germline CDR1 LNHDA, CDR2 SQIVND (reference sequence). Trimming removed 6 bases from V and 14 bases from J, with 19 bases in between. The CDR3 sequence: CASSRGKGRSFF. DNA for the CDR3: TGTGCCAGTAGCCGCGGGAAGGGTCGGTCGTTCTTT. Together with reference TRBV19 and TRBJ1-1, the CDR3 gives the full variable domain: DGGITQSPKYLFRKEGQNVTLSCEQNLNHDAMYWYRQDPGQGLRLIYYSQIVNDFQKGDIAEGYSVSREKKESFPLTVTSAQKNPTAFYLCASSRGKGRSFFGQGTRLTVV.

This chain links TRBV5-4 with TRBJ1-1; 7 bases map to TRBD1. CDR3 size: 14 residues. The V gene end was trimmed by 7 bases and the J gene end by 3 bases; junction bases not matched to a gene: 9. Per the germline V gene, CDR1 is SGHNT and CDR2 is YYREEE (reference sequence). CDR3 nucleotides: TGTGCCAGCGGTCCAGGGGGACGTTACACTGAAGCTTTCTTT. Protein sequence: CASGPGGRYTEAFF.

The rearrangement links TRBV5-6 to TRBJ2-7; no firm D call. This CDR3 is 14 amino acids long. V shed 1 base and J shed 3 bases, with 11 bases lying between them. From germline, CDR1 is SGHDT and CDR2 YYEEEE. CDR3 coding DNA: TGTGCCAGCAGCTTGATGACGGTAGACTACGAGCAGTACTTC. The encoded protein is CASSLMTVDYEQYF.

The chain employs TRBV5-8 and TRBJ1-5, with D possibly TRBD1 on 5 matching bases. Trimming shortened V by 1 base and J by 1 base, and 12 bases separated the two germline ends. In germline, CDR1 is SGHTS, CDR2 YDEGEE. The CDR3 loop spans 16 amino acids. The CDR3 coding sequence is TGTGCCAGCAGCTTGATTAGGGGACTAAGCAATCAGCCCCAGCATTTT. Translating gives CASSLIRGLSNQPQHF.

The chain combines TRBV18 with TRBJ1-3; 9 bases are a match to TRBD1. The CDR3 spans 14 residues. The V segment lost 4 bases and the J segment 7 bases; nucleotides outside the gene matches: 5. The V gene's germline CDR1 is KGHSH and CDR2 LQKENI. This CDR3 reads CASSLDRGPNTIYF. CDR3 sequence (DNA): TGTGCCAGCTCACTGGACAGGGGACCGAACACCATATATTTT. The full variable domain, its missing parts supplied by reference TRBV18 and TRBJ1-3, is NAGVMQNPRHLVRRRGQEARLRCSPMKGHSHVYWYRQLPEEGLKFMVYLQKENIIDESGMPKERFSAEFPKEGPSILRIQQVVRGDSAAYFCASSLDRGPNTIYFGEGSWLTVV.

V and J are TRBV19 and TRBJ2-5; 10 bases map to TRBD2. Germline V gives CDR1 LNHDA, CDR2 SQIVND (reference sequence). Trimming at V came to 4 bases and at J to 5 bases, leaving 10 bases not matched to a gene. The CDR3 totals 16 residues. The chain's CDR3 is CASSRGLASRQETQYF. The CDR3, as DNA: TGTGCCAGTAGTAGGGGACTAGCGAGCCGGCAGGAGACCCAGTACTTC.

The chain recombines TRBV20-1 with TRBJ2-3, with 9 bases that match TRBD2. J lost 2 bases, V lost 3 bases, and 3 bases had no gene match. This CDR3 is 14 amino acids long. From germline, CDR1 is DFQATT and CDR2 SNEGSKA (reference sequence). CDR3 protein: CSASSGGPTDTQYF. DNA of the CDR3: TGCAGTGCTAGTAGCGGGGGCCCCACAGATACGCAGTATTTT.

The rearrangement links TRBV29-1 to TRBJ1-2; tentatively, D is TRBD1 (5 bases). This CDR3 comprises 13 residues. V gave up 5 bases and J gave up 3 bases, with 13 bases separating them. The germline CDR1 and CDR2 sequences are SQVTM and ANQGSEA. CDR3 protein: CSVRREDYYGYTF. The CDR3 DNA reads as TGCAGCGTTCGCAGGGAGGACTACTATGGCTACACCTTC. Full variable domain (rest looked up from reference TRBV29-1 and TRBJ1-2): SAVISQKPSRDICQRGTSLTIQCQVDSQVTMMFWYRQQPGQSLTLIATANQGSEATYESGFVIDKFPISRPNLTFSTLTVSNMSPEDSSIYLCSVRREDYYGYTFGSGTRLTVV.

The chain employs TRBV5-4 and TRBJ2-3, with 10 bases lining up with TRBD2. V lost 2 bases to trimming and J lost 9 bases; unmatched junction nucleotides: 12. CDR1 SGHNT and CDR2 YYREEE come from the germline V gene (reference sequence). The length of the CDR3 is 16 residues. The DNA for the CDR3 is TGTGCCAGCAGCTTACCCACGGGACTAGCGCCCGGCACGCAGTATTTT. This codes for CASSLPTGLAPGTQYF.

J is TRBJ1-4 and V is TRBV15; D gene unclear. V lost 6 bases, J lost 8 bases, and 7 bases lay in between. Germline V gives CDR1 LNHNV, CDR2 YYDKDF (reference sequence). This CDR3 is built from 11 residues. The CDR3 region is CATRGREKLFF. For the CDR3, the DNA is TGTGCCACCAGAGGGAGAGAAAAACTGTTTTTT.

CDR3 amino acids: CASSLEAGDSYEQYF. DNA for the CDR3: TGTGCCAGCAGCTTAGAGGCAGGGGACTCCTACGAGCAGTACTTC. V gene TRBV11-3 combines with J gene TRBJ2-7; maybe TRBD1 (6 bases). Germline CDR1 and CDR2: SGHNT and YENEEA. Trimming removed 0 bases at V and 0 bases at J, with 9 bases between. The CDR3 totals 15 residues.

The chain recombines TRBV29-1 with TRBJ1-4; D is uncertain. Trimming removed 6 bases at V and 7 bases at J, with 15 bases between. Germline CDR1 SQVTM, CDR2 ANQGSEA. The CDR3 is made up of 13 amino acids. In nucleotides, the CDR3 is TGCAGCGTGGGGAAGGGAGCGGGTGAAAAACTGTTTTTT. It specifies CSVGKGAGEKLFF.

CDR3 nucleotide sequence: TGTGCCAGCAGCTTACGAGGCTTGAGGACAGGGGGCCTACGGGAGCAGTACTTC. Its protein product is CASSLRGLRTGGLREQYF. J is TRBJ2-7 and V is TRBV27, with 11 bases lining up with TRBD1. The CDR3 is 18 residues long. Trimming cost V 6 bases and J 7 bases; bases outside gene matches: 20. Per the germline V gene, CDR1 is MNHEY and CDR2 is SMNVEV (reference sequence).

The rearrangement uses TRBV28 and TRBJ1-5; unclear D gene. The CDR3 sequence is 14 residues long. V gave up 7 bases and J gave up 7 bases, with 17 bases separating them. Per germline, CDR1 MDHEN and CDR2 SYDVKM. The CDR3, as DNA: TGTGCCAGCACCTTGGCCCAGACTGAGCAGCCCCAGCATTTT. Encoded protein: CASTLAQTEQPQHF.

In this sample, this clone turned up a few times. CDR3 protein: CAITRDRGSYEQYF. For the CDR3, the DNA is TGTGCCATTACCCGGGACAGGGGTTCCTACGAGCAGTACTTC. V usage is TRBV10-3 and J usage is TRBJ2-7; TRBD1 agrees at 10 bases. The CDR3 runs 14 residues. V trimming: 9 bases; J trimming: 1 base; junction bases outside the gene matches: 6. CDR1 ENHRY and CDR2 SYGVKD come from the germline V gene.

The chain is built from TRBV11-3 and TRBJ2-3, with a weak D call TRBD2 (5 bases). V was pared by 6 bases and J by 2 bases, with 15 bases between. Per the germline V gene, CDR1 is SGHNT and CDR2 is YENEEA. The CDR3 runs 15 residues. DNA of the CDR3: TGTGCCAGCAGTCCTGGGCGCGGGTACACAGATACGCAGTATTTT. Its protein product is CASSPGRGYTDTQYF.

This chain joins TRBV27 and TRBJ2-7, with D hard to call. Trimming shortened V by 5 bases and J by 3 bases, and 20 bases separated the two germline ends. The CDR3 extends over 16 amino acids. Germline values: CDR1 MNHEY, CDR2 SMNVEV (reference sequence). CDR3 protein: CASSPTPGRAVYEQYF. The CDR3 DNA reads as TGTGCCAGCAGTCCAACCCCTGGTAGGGCAGTCTACGAGCAGTACTTC.

The V call is TRBV27, the J call TRBJ2-7; D unclear. Germline V gene data show CDR1 as MNHEY and CDR2 as SMNVEV (reference sequence). The CDR3 extends over 15 amino acids. The V and J ends lost 4 bases and 5 bases respectively, with 18 bases between them. DNA for the CDR3: TGTGCCAGCAGTTACGGACCCCCGGCGTCCGACGAGCAGTACTTC. It translates to CASSYGPPASDEQYF.

This chain links TRBV4-1 with TRBJ1-1; D may be TRBD1 (5 bases). This CDR3 is built from 14 residues. Germline CDR1 and CDR2: MGHRA and YSYEKL. V was cut by 0 bases and J by 4 bases, with 9 bases left in between. The CDR3 sequence: CASSQETGFTEAFF. DNA for the CDR3: TGCGCCAGCAGCCAAGAAACAGGCTTCACTGAAGCTTTCTTT.

The chain joins TRBV4-1 to TRBJ2-7, with D maybe TRBD2 (7 bases). V lost 0 bases to trimming and J lost 0 bases, with 21 bases between them. Looked up from germline, CDR1 is MGHRA and CDR2 is YSYEKL. This CDR3 has 19 amino acids. CDR3 sequence reads: CASSQEGGATGRSSYEQYF. CDR3 sequence (DNA): TGCGCCAGCAGCCAAGAGGGGGGGGCAACGGGCAGGAGCTCCTACGAGCAGTACTTC.

The chain employs TRBV27 and TRBJ2-1, with TRBD2 identical over 12 bases. CDR1 is MNHEY and CDR2 is SMNVEV in the germline V gene (reference sequence). This CDR3 has 15 amino acids. Trimming removed 3 bases from V and 8 bases from J; junction bases left unmatched: 5. The CDR3 sequence is CASSFLAGGRDEQFF. CDR3 coding DNA: TGTGCCAGCAGTTTTCTAGCGGGGGGGCGGGATGAGCAGTTCTTC.

The V gene is TRBV28, the J gene TRBJ2-1, with D perhaps being TRBD1 or TRBD2 (6 bases each). V lost 1 base, J lost 6 bases, and 16 bases lay in between. CDR1 and CDR2 from the germline V gene are MDHEN and SYDVKM. The length of the CDR3 is 16 residues. Here the CDR3 reads CASSLLWGAGSNEQFF. CDR3 nucleotide sequence: TGTGCCAGCAGTTTATTGTGGGGGGCCGGTAGCAATGAGCAGTTCTTC.